This TCR beta chain was captured by sequencing in a study of Graves' ophthalmopathy and Graves' hyperthyroidism. Study conclusions and caveats: This model predicted ophthalmopathy progression (sensitivity 60% to 71%, specificity about 72%). Most thyroid clonotypes expanded beyond 0.001 frequency were also found in blood. Ophthalmopathy cases were distinguished from stable hyperthyroidism by a 13-signature model, reaching 85% to 90% sensitivity and over 80% specificity.

The authors amplified TCR beta CDR3 regions from RNA transcripts. HTBI primers served in a first-round RT-PCR, which a second-round multiplex PCR followed. TCRdb re-called the multiplex PCR reads through MiXCR, storing one row per CDR3 protein. Among over a million distinct CDR3 sequences, 36% were seen once, and the ten largest hold more than 9.5%. CDR1 and CDR2 from the germline V gene are SEHNR and FQNEAQ (reference sequence). Between the trimmed V and J ends, which lost 5 bases and 4 bases, there was a span of 20 bases. The CDR3 is 16 amino acids. In the case of this clonotype: Its specificity is unknown.

This receptor was obtained from an adult man with Graves' hyperthyroidism. V gene TRBV7-9 combines with J gene TRBJ1-2; no reliable D call. Sequencing used peripheral blood or thyroid tissue (not recorded which). CDR3 sequence reads: CASSPDFYSGGYGYTF. Written as DNA, the CDR3 is TGTGCCAGCAGCCCGGACTTTTATTCGGGCGGCTATGGCTACACCTTC.